Listed below are T cell receptor beta chains from one sample, sequenced in a study of shared clonotypes between healthy human individuals. Here immunoSEQ multiplex PCR was the method, and the copy in TCRdb shows in-frame clones only, minus some. The sample has approximately 320,000 clones, around nine tenths seen once; the top ten hold around 15%. The sample consisted of memory CD8+ T cells sorted from blood. The receptors stem from a man younger than 35 in good health. Each CDR3 is given with its conserved first and last residue. A D gene is named only where the DNA matches it firmly. The size of a clone is reported for some rows only, either as once, few or many, or as a class for expanded clones.

-	-	TRBV5-6	TRBJ2-1	TGTGCCAGCAGCTTGCAGAACTCCTACAATGAGCAGTTCTTC	CASSLQNSYNEQFF
-	-	TRBV5-1	TRBJ2-1	TGCGCCAGCAGCTTGGCCGGGGGCGGGGGCCCCTACAATGAGCAGTTCTTC	CASSLAGGGGPYNEQFF
-	-	TRBV7-9	TRBJ1-5	TGTGCCAGCAGCCCGGCGGATGCCAGTAATCAGCCCCAGCATTTT	CASSPADASNQPQHF
-	TRBD1	TRBV6-5	TRBJ2-7	TGTGCCAGCAGTTACAGGACAGGGGGGAACGAGCAGTACTTC	CASSYRTGGNEQYF
-	TRBD2	TRBV4-1	TRBJ2-1	TGCGCCAGCAGCCAAACTAGCGGGAAAACAAGCTCCTACAATGAGCAGTTCTTC	CASSQTSGKTSSYNEQFF
-	-	TRBV27	TRBJ2-1	TGTGCCAGCAGTTTATCGTCCATCTACAATGAGCAGTTCTTC	CASSLSSIYNEQFF
-	-	TRBV6-5	TRBJ1-1	TGTGCCAGCGGGGGCCTAGCAGCGAGCACTGAAGCTTTCTTT	CASGGLAASTEAFF
many	-	TRBV4-1	TRBJ1-1	TGCGCCAGCAGCCAAGATCCGGGGGCAACTGAAGCTTTCTTT	CASSQDPGATEAFF
few	-	TRBV29-1	TRBJ2-1	TGCAGCGTGTGGGGGACGACTGAGCAGTTCTTC	CSVWGTTEQFF
-	-	TRBV7-2	TRBJ1-2	TGTGCCAGCAGCTTAAAGGGAATCGGGTATGGCTACACCTTC	CASSLKGIGYGYTF
-	TRBD1	TRBV7-9	TRBJ2-2	TGTGCCAGCAGCCCATGGACAGGGGGATACACCGGGGAGCTGTTTTTT	CASSPWTGGYTGELFF
-	-	TRBV30	TRBJ2-5	TGTGCCTGGAGCGATCAAGAGACCCAGTACTTC	CAWSDQETQYF
-	-	TRBV29-1	TRBJ1-2	TGCAGCGTTGATTCAGGCCCCTGGGGTAACTATGGCTACACCTTC	CSVDSGPWGNYGYTF
-	TRBD1	TRBV7-9	TRBJ2-5	TGTGCCAGCAGTTACCCGGACAGGGGCTGGCAAGAGACCCAGTACTTC	CASSYPDRGWQETQYF
-	-	TRBV27	TRBJ2-6	TGTGCCAGCAGTTCCCCTCGACCGGACAGTTCCTCTGGGGCCAACGTCCTGACTTTC	CASSSPRPDSSSGANVLTF
-	TRBD1	TRBV5-1	TRBJ1-6	TGCGCCAGCAGCTTGGCATTCGACAGGGGCATTACACCCCTCCACTTT	CASSLAFDRGITPLHF
-	-	TRBV4-3	TRBJ1-1	TGCGCCAGCAGCCAAGACGGCAGTTTGAACACTGAAGCTTTCTTT	CASSQDGSLNTEAFF
few	TRBD2	TRBV7-2	TRBJ2-3	TGTGCCAGCAGCTTATTGGCGGTAGCGGGCGGCACAGATACGCAGTATTTT	CASSLLAVAGGTDTQYF
-	TRBD1	TRBV11-2	TRBJ2-7	TGTGCCAGCAGCTTCTCACGGCCAGGGGGAAGAGTTGGCTACGAGCAGTACTTC	CASSFSRPGGRVGYEQYF
-	TRBD1	TRBV11-2	TRBJ2-7	TGTGCCAGCAGCCTGGGACAGGGGGCTTACGAGCAGTACTTC	CASSLGQGAYEQYF
-	-	TRBV7-2	TRBJ1-1	TGTGCCAGCAGCTTAGATATCGGGGGCGCGGCTGAAGCTTTCTTT	CASSLDIGGAAEAFF
-	-	TRBV10-2	TRBJ1-4	TGCGCCAGCAGTGAGTGGGGGGCTCGACAAACTAATGAAAAACTGTTTTTT	CASSEWGARQTNEKLFF
-	-	TRBV6-5	TRBJ2-5	TGTGCCAGCAGTAACTGGGACATCCAAGAGACCCAGTACTTC	CASSNWDIQETQYF
few	-	TRBV21-1	TRBJ1-2	TGTGCCAGCAGCAAAAGGACAAGGAACTATGGCTACACCTTC	CASSKRTRNYGYTF
-	TRBD1	TRBV4-1	TRBJ1-3	TGCGCCAGCAGCCGACGGACAGGAAGCTCTGGAAACACCATATATTTT	CASSRRTGSSGNTIYF
-	-	TRBV13	TRBJ2-7	TGTGCCAGCAGCCCCGGGCTAGCTCCTTCCTACGAGCAGTACTTC	CASSPGLAPSYEQYF
-	TRBD1	TRBV10-2	TRBJ1-4	TGCGCCAGCAGTGACGGGACAGGGGGCGACGAAAAACTGTTTTTT	CASSDGTGGDEKLFF
-	-	TRBV5-1	TRBJ2-3	TGCGCCAGCAGCTTGGAAAGGGCCCCAGATACGCAGTATTTT	CASSLERAPDTQYF
-	TRBD1	TRBV7-9	TRBJ1-4	TGTGCCAGCAGTTCCTATAAGGGGGCGCGGGAAAAACTGTTTTTT	CASSSYKGAREKLFF
-	-	TRBV27	TRBJ1-1	TGTGCCAGCAGTTGGCGGGTTGACACTGAAGCTTTCTTT	CASSWRVDTEAFF
-	-	TRBV30	TRBJ2-7	TGTGCCTGGAGTGGGGACTTACTTTGGGAGCAGTACTTC	CAWSGDLLWEQYF
once	-	TRBV19	TRBJ1-6	TGTGCCAGGTCTAATTCACCCCTCCACTTT	CARSNSPLHF
once	-	TRBV27	TRBJ1-2	TGTGCCAGCAGTTTATTAGGGGGGCACTGGGGCTACACCTTC	CASSLLGGHWGYTF
many	TRBD2	TRBV5-4	TRBJ2-7	TGTGCCAGCACCCTGAGGGGCGGGAGTAAAAGCGAGCAGTACTTC	CASTLRGGSKSEQYF
-	-	TRBV6-1	TRBJ2-7	TGTGCCAGCAGTGAAACAGTAACCTACGAGCAGTACTTC	CASSETVTYEQYF
-	TRBD1	TRBV16	TRBJ2-4	TGTGCCAGCAGCCTGGGGACAGGGGGCATTCAGTACTTC	CASSLGTGGIQYF
-	TRBD1	TRBV6-5	TRBJ1-1	TGTGCCAGCAGTCTACAGGGGGAGAGGACTGAAGCTTTCTTT	CASSLQGERTEAFF
-	-	TRBV7-9	TRBJ2-7	TGTGCCAGCAGCTCTCAGGGGTCAGTCTCCTACGAGCAGTACTTC	CASSSQGSVSYEQYF
once	TRBD1	TRBV27	TRBJ1-5	TGTGCCAGCAAAGACAGGGGGAGGAATCAGCCCCAGCATTTT	CASKDRGRNQPQHF
-	-	TRBV6-4	TRBJ2-7	TGTGCCAGCAGTGACTCGATCGGTCCTGTTATCTACGAGCAGTACTTC	CASSDSIGPVIYEQYF
-	TRBD2	TRBV2	TRBJ2-5	TGTGCCACCAAAATTAGCGGGCAAGAGACCCAGTACTTC	CATKISGQETQYF
-	TRBD1	TRBV5-4	TRBJ1-2	TGTGCCAGCAGCCCACAGGGGGCGCGCTACTATGGCTACACCTTC	CASSPQGARYYGYTF
-	-	TRBV4-3	TRBJ2-3	TGCGCCAGCAGCCCACAACAGGGCACAGATACGCAGTATTTT	CASSPQQGTDTQYF
-	-	TRBV19	TRBJ2-7	TGTGCCAGTAGTTCGTCACAGGGCTACGAGCAGTACTTC	CASSSSQGYEQYF
-	TRBD2	TRBV28	TRBJ2-3	TGTGCCAGCAGTGAGGGGCTAGCGGGGCGCACAGATACGCAGTATTTT	CASSEGLAGRTDTQYF
-	TRBD2	TRBV2	TRBJ2-5	TGTGCCAGCAGAAAACCTAGCGGGATGTACCAAGAGACCCAGTACTTC	CASRKPSGMYQETQYF
-	TRBD2	TRBV7-3	TRBJ2-1	TGTGCCAGCAGCCGCTTGGCGGGGGGACACAATGAGCAGTTCTTC	CASSRLAGGHNEQFF
-	-	TRBV10-3	TRBJ1-5	TGTGCCATCAGTGAGTCCACAGGGAATTCAGGCAATCAGCCCCAGCATTTT	CAISESTGNSGNQPQHF
-	TRBD1	TRBV5-6	TRBJ2-3	TGTGCCAGCAGCGTCGGGACAGGGGCCACAGATACGCAGTATTTT	CASSVGTGATDTQYF
once	TRBD2	TRBV11-3	TRBJ2-2	TGTGCCAGCAGCTCCCTATCCGGGACTAGCGGGAGGGCGGTCGGGGAGCTGTTTTTT	CASSSLSGTSGRAVGELFF
-	-	TRBV6-6	TRBJ1-1	TGTGCCAGCAGTTACTGGGCAGATATCAACACTGAAGCTTTCTTT	CASSYWADINTEAFF
-	-	TRBV27	TRBJ2-7	TGTGCCAGCAGTTTACAAACTGGAGTCCACGAGCAGTACTTC	CASSLQTGVHEQYF
once	TRBD1	TRBV19	TRBJ1-1	TGTGCCAGTAGTTTGCAGGGGGCAGGTGAAGCTTTCTTT	CASSLQGAGEAFF
-	TRBD1	TRBV6-1	TRBJ1-5	TGTGCCAGCAGTATACAGGGGGCTGGGGGTCAGCCCCAGCATTTT	CASSIQGAGGQPQHF
-	TRBD2	TRBV7-9	TRBJ2-3	TGTGCCAGCTGTAGAGCGGGGGGCACAGATACGCAGTATTTT	CASCRAGGTDTQYF
-	-	TRBV29-1	TRBJ1-5	TGCAGCAATTTCCCGGTAAGGCTCAATCAGCCCCAGCATTTT	CSNFPVRLNQPQHF
-	-	TRBV4-1	TRBJ1-1	TGCGCCAGCAGCCAACGTGCGGGTTGGAACACTGAAGCTTTCTTT	CASSQRAGWNTEAFF
-	TRBD2	TRBV5-6	TRBJ2-1	TGTGCCAGCAGCTTCGGGACTAGCGGGAGTAGTATCCATGAGCAGTTCTTC	CASSFGTSGSSIHEQFF